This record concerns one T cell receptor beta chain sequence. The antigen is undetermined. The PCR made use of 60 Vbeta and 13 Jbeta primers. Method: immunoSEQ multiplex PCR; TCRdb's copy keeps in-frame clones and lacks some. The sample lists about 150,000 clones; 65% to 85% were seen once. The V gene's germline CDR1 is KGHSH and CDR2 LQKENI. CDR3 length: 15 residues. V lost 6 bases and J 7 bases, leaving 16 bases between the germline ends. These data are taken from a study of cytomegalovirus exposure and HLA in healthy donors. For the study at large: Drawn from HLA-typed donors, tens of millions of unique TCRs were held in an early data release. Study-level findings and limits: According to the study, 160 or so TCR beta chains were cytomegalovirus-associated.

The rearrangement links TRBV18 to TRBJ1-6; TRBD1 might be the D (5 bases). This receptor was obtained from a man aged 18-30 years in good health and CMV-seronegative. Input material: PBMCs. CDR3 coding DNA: TGTGCCAGCTCCGGATCGACAGAATCAAATTCACCCCTCCACTTT. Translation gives CASSGSTESNSPLHF.